The 19 T cell receptor beta chains in this list originate from one sample, sequenced in a study of cytomegalovirus exposure and HLA in healthy donors. The study ran its PCR with 60 Vbeta and 13 Jbeta primers. Libraries were prepared by immunoSEQ multiplex PCR; TCRdb keeps only in-frame clonotypes and omits some of them. This sample yields 40,000 to 60,000 clones, of which more than 65% are seen a single time; around 10% belongs to the top ten. The specimen was PBMCs. The receptors originated from a woman between 45 and 60 years old in good health and CMV-seronegative.

V usage is TRBV6-5 and J usage is TRBJ1-4; D call uncertain. Trimming removed 5 bases at V and 8 bases at J, with 15 bases between. Germline V lookup: CDR1 MNHEY, CDR2 SVGAGI. The CDR3 totals 14 residues. The CDR3, as DNA: TGTGCCAGCAGTCGGGTCGGGGAGGGAGAAAAACTGTTTTTT. Its protein product is CASSRVGEGEKLFF.

This clone has more than one count but fewer than ten. This chain connects TRBV4-3 to TRBJ2-4, with 8 bases that match TRBD2. The CDR3 loop spans 17 amino acids. J was trimmed by 0 bases and V by 0 bases; bases with no gene match: 4. The germline V gene encodes CDR1 LGHNA and CDR2 YSLEER. The CDR3: CASSQEVAGGAKNIQYF. CDR3 in DNA: TGCGCCAGCAGCCAAGAGGTTGCGGGGGGAGCCAAAAACATTCAGTACTTC.

V usage is TRBV6-5 and J usage is TRBJ2-5; 8 bases map to TRBD2. V lost 2 bases, J lost 10 bases, and 9 bases stayed unmatched. The CDR3 is 14 amino acids. Germline lookup yields CDR1 MNHEY and CDR2 SVGAGI. CDR3 sequence reads: CASSYHPRGADQYF. The CDR3 coding sequence is TGTGCCAGCAGTTACCACCCGCGGGGGGCGGACCAGTACTTC.

This chain uses TRBV6-5 with TRBJ2-3; a possible D gene is TRBD1 (6 bases). CDR3 length: 12 amino acids. Germline assignment: CDR1 MNHEY and CDR2 SVGAGI. Between the trimmed V and J ends, which lost 4 bases and 6 bases, there was a span of 8 bases. The CDR3 here is CASSSDRDTQYF. The CDR3 DNA follows: TGTGCCAGCAGTTCAGACAGGGATACGCAGTATTTT.

This chain uses TRBV27 with TRBJ2-7, with 7 nucleotides matching TRBD1. Trimming took 4 bases from V and 2 from J; bases not matched to a gene: 2. The germline CDR1 and CDR2 sequences are MNHEY and SMNVEV (reference sequence). The CDR3 extends over 13 amino acids. In nucleotides, the CDR3 is TGTGCCAGCAGTTCACAGGGGCCCTACGAGCAGTACTTC. It encodes CASSSQGPYEQYF.

V gene TRBV6-1 combines with J gene TRBJ2-7; D unresolved. The germline V gene has CDR1 MNHNS and CDR2 SASEGT. Trimming removed 4 bases from V and 3 bases from J, with 4 bases in between. The length of the CDR3 is 11 residues. In DNA form, the CDR3 reads TGTGCCAGCAGTGTCCTCTACGAGCAGTACTTC. It is translated as CASSVLYEQYF.

V and J are TRBV19 and TRBJ2-1; 9 bases are shared with TRBD2. Germline lookup yields CDR1 LNHDA and CDR2 SQIVND (reference sequence). This CDR3 is built from 11 residues. The V and J ends lost 9 bases and 13 bases, in that order; junction bases with no gene match: 7. Here the CDR3 reads CASSSGTHQFF. The DNA for the CDR3 is TGTGCCAGCTCTAGCGGGACCCATCAGTTCTTC.

This chain connects TRBV5-8 to TRBJ1-1; TRBD1 matches 9 bases. The CDR3 runs 16 residues. J lost 3 bases, V lost 2 bases, and 8 bases had no gene match. Germline lookup yields CDR1 SGHTS and CDR2 YDEGEE. In DNA, the CDR3 is TGTGCCAGCAGCTTTACAGGGGGCGCTTCGGACACTGAAGCTTTCTTT. It specifies CASSFTGGASDTEAFF.

The gene calls are TRBV19 and TRBJ2-1; D is perhaps TRBD2 (6 bases). The CDR3 extends over 13 amino acids. In germline, CDR1 is LNHDA, CDR2 SQIVND (reference sequence). Trimming removed 7 bases from V and 10 bases from J, with 17 bases in between. The DNA of the CDR3 is TGTGCCAGTACTATCGGAGGGAGGCGAGAGCAGTTCTTC. Translated: CASTIGGRREQFF.

Of note for this clone: Because it lacks the conserved phenylalanine or tryptophan at the end, this CDR3 is likely a read error. This chain connects TRBV6-5 to TRBJ1-4; D gene uncertain. The CDR3 runs 14 residues. Germline values: CDR1 MNHEY, CDR2 SVGAGI. Trimming shortened V by 8 bases and J by 1 base, and 11 bases separated the two germline ends. For the CDR3, the DNA is TGTGCCAGCGCTGTGAGCAGAACTAATGAAAAACTGTTTGTT. This gives the protein CASAVSRTNEKLFV.

The chain couples TRBV5-1 to TRBJ2-4; 9 bases are shared with TRBD1. V trimming: 4 bases; J trimming: 6 bases; junction bases outside the gene matches: 8. The length of the CDR3 is 15 residues. Germline V CDR1 and CDR2: SGHRS, YFSETQ. CDR3 amino acids: CASSLEGGQGNIQYF. Here the CDR3 DNA reads TGCGCCAGCAGCCTGGAAGGGGGACAGGGAAACATTCAGTACTTC.

This clone was counted only a few times. The V call is TRBV6-5, the J call TRBJ2-1; TRBD2 matches at 9 bases. The CDR3 sequence is 15 residues long. CDR1 is MNHEY, CDR2 SVGAGI, per germline. Trimming at V came to 6 bases and at J to 6 bases, leaving 9 bases not matched to a gene. The CDR3 region has the DNA TGTGCCAGCAGCCTCACTAGCGGGTCCACCAATGAGCAGTTCTTC. It specifies CASSLTSGSTNEQFF.

This clone came up a few times. The V gene is TRBV6-5, the J gene TRBJ1-1; maybe TRBD1 (5 bases). The CDR3 is 14 residues long. Per the germline V gene, CDR1 is MNHEY and CDR2 is SVGAGI. V lost 2 bases and J 5 bases, leaving 12 bases between the germline ends. For the CDR3, the DNA is TGTGCCAGCAGTTACGGGCAGGGCCAAACTGAAGCTTTCTTT. This sequence encodes CASSYGQGQTEAFF.

Notes on this clone: This specimen includes other DNA sequences encoding the same CDR3. The V and J genes are TRBV7-2 and TRBJ1-2; weak D call: TRBD1 (5 bases). The CDR3 covers 14 residues. With 4 bases removed from V and 4 bases from J, the gap between germline ends came to 13 bases. CDR1 and CDR2 (germline): SGHTA, FQGNSA. The CDR3 loop reads CASSSGGLGYGYTF. The CDR3 nucleotides are TGTGCCAGCAGCTCGGGGGGGTTAGGCTATGGCTACACCTTC.

The table lists this clone with a few counts. J is TRBJ2-7 and V is TRBV28; a possible D gene is TRBD2 (5 bases). Per germline, CDR1 MDHEN and CDR2 SYDVKM. CDR3 length: 14 residues. Trimming removed 7 bases from V and 4 bases from J, with 17 bases in between. This chain's CDR3 is CASTLIRGSYEQYF. For the CDR3, the DNA is TGTGCCAGCACCCTCATCCGCGGGTCATACGAGCAGTACTTC.

The chain uses TRBV5-1 and TRBJ1-4, with TRBD1 matching over 8 bases. Per germline, CDR1 SGHRS and CDR2 YFSETQ. The V segment lost 4 bases and the J segment 4 bases; nucleotides outside the gene matches: 6. This CDR3 comprises 15 residues. DNA for the CDR3: TGCGCCAGCAGCCTTGGACAGGGAGGTAATGAAAAACTGTTTTTT. It encodes CASSLGQGGNEKLFF.

The chain links TRBV19 to TRBJ1-2, with unresolved D. From germline, CDR1 is LNHDA and CDR2 SQIVND (reference sequence). This CDR3 spans 12 amino acids. V lost 6 bases, J lost 6 bases, and 11 bases lay in between. DNA of the CDR3: TGTGCCAGTAGCCCCGCGGGCCATGGCTACACCTTC. This gives the protein CASSPAGHGYTF.

This clone was observed a handful of times. In the same sample, other DNA sequences code for this CDR3. The chain couples TRBV4-2 to TRBJ2-7; 8 positions agree with TRBD2. This CDR3 contains 15 residues. V lost 0 bases to trimming and J lost 4 bases; unmatched junction nucleotides: 5. Germline lookup yields CDR1 LGHNA and CDR2 YNFKEQ. In nucleotides, the CDR3 is TGTGCCAGCAGCCAAGAGGGCGGGGGGCTGTACGAGCAGTACTTC. Residues: CASSQEGGGLYEQYF.

The J gene is TRBJ2-1, the V gene TRBV5-1, with 9 bases aligning to TRBD2. The CDR3 sequence is 15 residues long. V lost 1 base, J lost 7 bases, and 6 bases stayed unmatched. CDR1 SGHRS and CDR2 YFSETQ come from the germline V gene. This CDR3 reads CASSLKSSGVNEQFF. In DNA form, the CDR3 reads TGCGCCAGCAGCTTGAAATCTAGCGGGGTTAATGAGCAGTTCTTC.